The T cell receptor (beta chain) under discussion was sequenced for a study of shared clonotypes between healthy human individuals. Sequenced by immunoSEQ multiplex PCR; TCRdb stores in-frame clones only, minus some. The sample includes millions of clones, around nine tenths of them seen just once. Splitting of CD4+ cells produced CD45RA+ naive and CD45RA-negative memory subsets. The sequence was obtained from a man aged 18 to 29 in good health. Input material: naive CD4+ T cells sorted from blood. Noted subset: CD45RA+ positively selected.

CDR3 nucleotides: TGTGCCAGTAGGTCCCCGGGACAGGGTTCCTACGAGCAGTACTTC. Translation: CASRSPGQGSYEQYF. The genes are TRBV19 and TRBJ2-7; the match to TRBD1 covers 9 bases. This CDR3 is built from 15 residues. CDR1 and CDR2 (germline): LNHDA, SQIVND (reference sequence). J lost 1 base, V lost 6 bases, and 7 bases had no gene match.